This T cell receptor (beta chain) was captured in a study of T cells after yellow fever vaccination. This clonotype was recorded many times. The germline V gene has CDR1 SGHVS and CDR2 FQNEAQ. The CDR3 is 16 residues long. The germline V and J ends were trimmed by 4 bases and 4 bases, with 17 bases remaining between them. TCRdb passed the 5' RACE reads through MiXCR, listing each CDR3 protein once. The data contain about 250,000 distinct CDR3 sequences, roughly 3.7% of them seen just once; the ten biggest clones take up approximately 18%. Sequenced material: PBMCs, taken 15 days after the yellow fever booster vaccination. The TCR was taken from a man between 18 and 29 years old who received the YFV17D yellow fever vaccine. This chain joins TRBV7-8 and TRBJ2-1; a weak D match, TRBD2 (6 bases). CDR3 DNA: TGTGCCAGCAGCTCCAGGAGGGACGCGGGATACAATGAGCAGTTCTTC. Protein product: CASSSRRDAGYNEQFF.